This T cell receptor beta chain was recorded in a study of human thymus T cells (dated by TCRdb to between 2020 and 2021). Describing the broader study: The study used about eight infant thymus samples plus four related peripheral blood samples to characterize TCR alpha and beta repertoires. The infant donors were roughly 6 to 244 days old, and the cohort included five or six males and a couple of females.

With regard to this clone: Its antigen remains undetermined. Per-base quality was not reported, and no clone a single base away is much larger than it.

CDR1 SGHTS and CDR2 YDEGEE are derived from the germline V gene. The CDR3 holds 18 amino acids from the cysteine to the phenylalanine. Just the 54-base CDR3 DNA is kept, in frame starting at base 1. V lost 3 bases and J lost 0 bases, and the count of bases not matched to a germline gene is 8. The research as a whole found: The related research reported highly overlapping thymic TCR repertoires among unrelated individuals. Usage of V and J gene segments appeared to be biased in both the thymic and the peripheral blood repertoires. On average, thymus samples yielded approximately 780,000 unique TCRB clonotypes, whereas blood samples yielded 65,000 to 100,000.

The thymus tissue came from surgical resects taken out during corrective cardiac surgery. The donors were immunologically healthy infants in Finland who had open corrective cardiac surgery for congenital heart defects. Thymocytes were freed from the tissue by mechanical means and kept at -70 degrees C as pellets of 10-30 million cells. Genomic DNA was extracted from frozen cell pellets with a QIAsymphony instrument. TCRB and TCRAD loci were amplified from a standardized quantity of quality-controlled genomic DNA using the immunoSEQ multiplex PCR assay. The amplicons spanned the V(D)J region and were long enough to cover the CDR3 and allow V and J genes to be identified. The commercial immunoSEQ service was used to sequence amplicons on an Illumina platform. Per the original workflow: Primer bias and sequencing errors were corrected as previously described, and TCRAD and TCRB definitions were based on the IMGT database. Repertoires were analysed with immunoSEQ Analyzer 3.0 and VDJTools, covering basic statistics, V/J segment usage, diversity estimates, rarefaction and pairwise overlap. To estimate diversity, the Chao1, ChaoE, Efron-Thisted, Shannon and inverse Simpson indices were applied, and diversity was also estimated on datasets down-sampled to the smallest sample. Repertoire overlap used strict matching of CDR3 nucleotide sequence, V gene and J gene, with Jaccard-based multidimensional scaling clustering. TCRdb retrieved this table from immuneACCESS and kept in-frame rearrangements only. Not all clones are present; in checked studies, unresolved V genes account for under half, and no reason is known for the remainder. Clonal size and the V and J genes are those of that table, whereas D and trimming came from the DNA. The sample yields around 70,000 clones; about 95% were counted once. The ten largest make up 0.034% of the sample.

The chain is assembled from TRBV5-8 and TRBJ2-5, and 13 bases in between align with TRBD2. The clonotype comes from a girl under three years old with a congenital heart defect but otherwise immunologically healthy. Material: thymus tissue. The CDR3 sequence is CASSWGRGTSGDQETQYF. Here is the DNA: TGTGCCAGCAGCTGGGGTCGGGGGACTAGCGGGGACCAAGAGACCCAGTACTTC.